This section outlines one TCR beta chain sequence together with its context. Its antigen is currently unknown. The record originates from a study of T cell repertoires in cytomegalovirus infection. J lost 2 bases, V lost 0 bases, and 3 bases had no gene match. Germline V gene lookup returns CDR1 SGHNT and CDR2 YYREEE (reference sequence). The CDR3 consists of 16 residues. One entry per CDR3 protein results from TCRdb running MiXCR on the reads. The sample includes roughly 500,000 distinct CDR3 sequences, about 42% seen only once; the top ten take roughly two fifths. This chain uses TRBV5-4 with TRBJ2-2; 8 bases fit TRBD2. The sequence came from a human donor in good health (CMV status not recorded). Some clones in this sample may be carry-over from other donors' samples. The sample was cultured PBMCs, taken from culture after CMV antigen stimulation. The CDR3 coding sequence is TGTGCCAGCAGCTTGGTCGGGAGGGATAACACCGGGGAGCTGTTTTTT. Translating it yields CASSLVGRDNTGELFF.